This T cell receptor (beta chain) was obtained from a study of CXCR3-negative and CXCR3-positive naive CD8 T cells (dated by TCRdb to between 2018 and 2021). Looking at the study overall: In total, some 150 million TRB reads were obtained, which works out to roughly 1.5 +/- 0.3 million reads per library. The diversity and physicochemical repertoire analyses included about a dozen donors pooled from two independent experiments. Naive subsets from 5 or 6 donors and memory cells from 3 donors were included in the TRBV-TRBJ cluster analysis.

CDR1 and CDR2 (MGHRA, YSYEKL) derive from the germline V gene. CDR3 length: 17 amino acids, cysteine to phenylalanine. No DNA is recorded. These reads were obtained on a NextSeq 550. The Human TCR Profiling Kit (MiLaboratory) was used to make UMI-labeled 5' RACE TRB cDNA libraries. The full amount of extracted RNA was used for cDNA synthesis, and the full amount of resulting cDNA was used for PCR amplification. Libraries were prepared in parallel with an identical number of PCR cycles. For the original study's pipeline: About 54,000 +/- 9,700 unique UMI-labeled TRB cDNA molecules per library were extracted with MIGEC and MiXCR, with at least two reads per UMI required. Each library averaged roughly 36,000 +/- 9,600 functional in-frame TRB CDR3 nucleotide clonotypes without stop codons. After each sample was downsampled to 5000 UMI-labeled TRB molecules, VDJtools was used to calculate diversity metrics such as normalized Shannon-Wiener and Chao1. VDJtools was used to calculate clonotype-size-weighted physicochemical properties of the central five CDR3 residues, namely interaction energy, strength, volume and Kidera factor 4. The reads underwent TCRdb reprocessing, giving one record for each CDR3 protein sequence and no DNA. The V and J calls were not made by the authors but by TCRdb's processing. The sample table holds around 120,000 distinct CDR3 sequences. 0.59% of the sample rests with the top ten.

What the work shows at the level of the full study, not this receptor alone: Freshly isolated PBMCs were used for most assays because CXCR3 expression partially decreased after cryopreservation. Within the same donor, TRBV-TRBJ usage looked similar between naive CXCR3-negative and CXCR3-positive cells, but memory cells had distinct patterns. Because surface CD5, which is linked to self-reactivity in mice, was comparable between the naive subsets, TCR interaction strength was also inferred from the physicochemical properties of TRB CDR3s. TRB CDR3s from CXCR3-positive naive cells showed higher hydrophobicity (lower Kidera factor 4), lower energy, and higher strength and volume indices than CXCR3-negative naive cells. Comparably high repertoire diversity was found in both naive subsets, whereas much lower repertoire diversity was found in memory CD8+ T cells.

For every CD8+ T cell subset, some 310,000 cells were flow-sorted straight into RLT lysis buffer, and each subset was sorted in triplicate. To keep memory contaminants out, a stringent definition of naive CD8+ T cells was applied: CD45RO-CCR7+CD27+CD95-. Using standard density gradient centrifugation, peripheral blood mononuclear cells were isolated from buffy coats. A FACSAria III was used to flow-sort naive CXCR3-negative and CXCR3-positive CD8+ T cells. Total RNA was extracted from sorted cells with an RNeasy Mini Kit. As regards this clonotype: Its antigen is currently not known.

Here the chain combines TRBV4-1 and TRBJ2-7; TCRdb returns TRBD1, unconfirmable since there is no DNA. Specimen: naive CXCR3+ CD8+ T cells from blood. According to the study, the label for this sample's cell subset or site signals: CD45RO-CCR7+CD27+CD95- naive CD8+ T cells expressing CXCR3 (TNR3+). The TCR originated in a human donor in good health. Some clones in this sample may be carry-over from other donors' samples. The CDR3 protein sequence reads: CASSQEFSGLGPYEQYF.